Below are 5 T cell receptor beta chains sequenced from a single sample in a study of T-cell reconstitution after alpha-beta-depleted transplantation in children. Unique molecular identifiers were incorporated during preparation of the TCRbeta library. TCRdb processed the PCR reads anew with MiXCR; each CDR3 protein has one entry. The table has some 200,000 distinct CDR3 sequences, 6.3% seen once. The source was PBMCs, collected before TCRalphabeta/CD19-depleted stem cell transplant. Receptors originate from a girl in the first two years of life with combined immunodeficiency, due to receive a stem cell transplant.

At least ten counts were recorded for this clonotype. This chain connects TRBV7-9 to TRBJ2-5; no definite D call. CDR3 length: 14 amino acids. The V gene lost 1 base and the J gene lost 2 bases, with 8 bases spanning the gap. The germline V gene has CDR1 SEHNR and CDR2 FQNEAQ (reference sequence). The CDR3 spells CASSLVQVQETQYF. CDR3 coding DNA: TGTGCCAGCAGCTTAGTCCAGGTTCAAGAGACCCAGTACTTC.

This clonotype was detected ten times or more. The CDR3 DNA is TGCAGCCCACGCAGGGGAGACACTGAAGCTTTCTTT. This sequence encodes CSPRRGDTEAFF. The chain combines TRBV29-1 with TRBJ1-1, with D possibly being TRBD1 (6 bases). CDR1 is SQVTM and CDR2 is ANQGSEA in the germline V gene. V was shortened by 8 bases and J by 3 bases, with 13 bases between the two germline ends. The CDR3 is made up of 12 amino acids.

This clonotype was observed a few times. V and J are TRBV7-3 and TRBJ1-1; possibly TRBD1 for D (6 bases). Trimming took off 4 bases at V and 2 bases at J, with 8 bases between the two ends. This CDR3 contains 13 residues. Germline V CDR1 and CDR2: SGHTA, FQGTGA. DNA for the CDR3: TGTGCCAGCAGCTCCGGGACAAACACTGAAGCTTTCTTT. This gives the protein CASSSGTNTEAFF.

In this sample, this clonotype turned up many times. DNA for the CDR3: TGCAGCTCTTTTTTGGGATACAATGAGCAGTTCTTC. Protein: CSSFLGYNEQFF. This chain connects TRBV29-1 to TRBJ2-1; D not resolved. The CDR3 is made up of 12 amino acids. Germline V gene data show CDR1 as SQVTM and CDR2 as ANQGSEA. V gave up 8 bases and J gave up 4 bases, with 12 bases separating them.

In its sample, this clonotype was seen many times. The rearrangement links TRBV5-1 to TRBJ2-1; TRBD2 might be the D (5 bases). There are 14 residues in the CDR3. Trimming pared 2 bases from V and 7 bases from J, leaving 13 bases between. Germline lookup yields CDR1 SGHRS and CDR2 YFSETQ. CDR3 region: CASSFGLSRNEQFF. In nucleotides, the CDR3 is TGCGCCAGCAGCTTTGGACTGAGCCGGAATGAGCAGTTCTTC.